A single TCR beta chain is shown here with its context. Its antigen is not identified. TCRdb used MiXCR to reprocess the 5' RACE reads, holding one entry per CDR3 protein. This table has just under 550,000 distinct CDR3 sequences, 9.5% to 15% appearing once. This CDR3 comprises 15 residues. The V gene end was trimmed by 0 bases and the J gene end by 10 bases; junction bases not matched to a gene: 9. This sample was taken from a study of CD8 T cells in ankylosing spondylitis. Study findings and constraints: Disease-linked clones proved CD8+ and comparatively uncommon in peripheral blood. Made up of roughly 8 highly homologous variants, a TCR beta motif appeared characteristic of ankylosing spondylitis blood.

The sequence was collected from a male donor with ankylosing spondylitis. The V call is TRBV12-3 or TRBV12-4, the J call TRBJ2-1; the match to TRBD2 covers 7 bases. Sequences were obtained from blood, either unsorted or a sorted T cell fraction (not recorded which). This CDR3 is CASSLAIGWGGEQFF. The DNA for the CDR3 is TGTGCCAGCAGTTTAGCGATCGGGTGGGGGGGGGAGCAGTTCTTC.